The clone carrying this TCR beta chain was picked up a small number of times. CDR1 and CDR2 from the germline V gene are SGHKS and YYEKEE (reference sequence). CDR3 size: 17 residues. V lost 3 bases to trimming and J lost 0 bases; unmatched junction nucleotides: 6. This entry comes from a study of T-cell reconstitution after alpha-beta-depleted transplantation in children. Molecular barcoding with unique molecular identifiers was used for the TCRbeta library. Each CDR3 protein gets one entry after TCRdb re-called the PCR reads with MiXCR. The profile shows a few hundred thousand distinct CDR3 sequences, approximately 10% of them singletons.

This sample comprised PBMCs from the stem cell graft donor, obtained from the stem cell graft. The chain carries TRBV5-5 and TRBJ1-6, with 7 bases fitting TRBD1. The receptor comes from a human donor who donated a stem cell graft to a child with acute lymphoblastic leukemia. The CDR3 spells CASSSGTASSYNSPLHF. The CDR3 DNA reads TGTGCCAGCAGCTCCGGGACAGCGAGCTCCTATAATTCACCCCTCCACTTT. Full variable domain (outside the CDR3, taken from reference TRBV5-5 and TRBJ1-6): DAGVTQSPTHLIKTRGQQVTLRCSPISGHKSVSWYQQVLGQGPQFIFQYYEKEERGRGNFPDRFSARQFPNYSSELNVNALLLGDSALYLCASSSGTASSYNSPLHFGNGTRLTVT.